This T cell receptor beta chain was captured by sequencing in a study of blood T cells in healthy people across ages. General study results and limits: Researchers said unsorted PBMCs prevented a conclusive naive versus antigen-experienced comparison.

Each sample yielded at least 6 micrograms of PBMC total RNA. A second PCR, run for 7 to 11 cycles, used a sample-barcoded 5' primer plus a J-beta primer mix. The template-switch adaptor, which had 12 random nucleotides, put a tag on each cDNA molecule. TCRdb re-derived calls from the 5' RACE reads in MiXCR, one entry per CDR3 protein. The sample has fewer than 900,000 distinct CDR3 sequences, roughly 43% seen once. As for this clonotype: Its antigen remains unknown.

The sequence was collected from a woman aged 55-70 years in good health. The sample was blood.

The CDR3 loop reads CASSLGQTSGRWSGELFF. The CDR3 DNA sequence: TGTGCCAGCAGCTTAGGTCAGACTAGCGGGAGATGGTCCGGGGAGCTGTTTTTT. J is TRBJ2-2 and V is TRBV7-9, with 12 nucleotides matching TRBD2. The junction had 9 bases not matched to a gene; V was cut back by 1 base and J by 6 bases. The CDR3 is 18 residues long. Germline CDR1 reads SEHNR; CDR2 reads FQNEAQ (reference sequence).